The rows below give T cell receptor beta chains drawn from one sample of a study of CD8 T cells in ankylosing spondylitis. TCRdb passed the 5' RACE reads through MiXCR, listing each CDR3 protein once. The sample has approximately 300,000 distinct CDR3 sequences; under 25% are singletons. Sequences were obtained from blood, either unsorted or a sorted T cell fraction (not recorded which). The source is a female donor with ankylosing spondylitis or in good health (not recorded which). Each CDR3 is given with its conserved first and last residue. D genes are given only for firm matches. Part of the rows lack a size; the others show once, few, many or a class for expanded clones.

abundance: few
v_gene: TRBV2
j_gene: TRBJ2-1
d_gene: -
CDR3nt: TGTGCCAGGCGTCGGCTAGGCGGGGATGAGCAGTTCTTC
CDR3aa: CARRRLGGDEQFF

abundance: -
v_gene: TRBV6-2/TRBV6-3
j_gene: TRBJ1-5
d_gene: -
CDR3nt: TGTGCCAGCAGTGCCGCTTTTGGGGGGGATCAGCCCCAGCATTTT
CDR3aa: CASSAAFGGDQPQHF

abundance: -
v_gene: TRBV6-4
j_gene: TRBJ2-3
d_gene: -
CDR3nt: TGTGCCAGCTCCCGGGCGTTTTTCACAGATACGCAGTATTTT
CDR3aa: CASSRAFFTDTQYF

abundance: -
v_gene: TRBV12-3/TRBV12-4
j_gene: TRBJ1-5
d_gene: -
CDR3nt: TGTGCCAGCACCTGGACGGACAATCAGCCCCAGCATTTT
CDR3aa: CASTWTDNQPQHF

abundance: few
v_gene: TRBV2
j_gene: TRBJ2-1
d_gene: -
CDR3nt: TGTGCCAGCAGTGAAAGGGATGAGCAGTTCTTC
CDR3aa: CASSERDEQFF

abundance: many
v_gene: TRBV7-2
j_gene: TRBJ2-3
d_gene: -
CDR3nt: TGTGCCAGCAGCTCCCCAGAGGGCACAGATACGCAGTATTTT
CDR3aa: CASSSPEGTDTQYF

abundance: -
v_gene: TRBV20-1
j_gene: TRBJ1-6
d_gene: -
CDR3nt: TGCAGTGCACCTTATCAGGGGCGAAATTCACCCCTCCACTTT
CDR3aa: CSAPYQGRNSPLHF

abundance: few
v_gene: TRBV20-1
j_gene: TRBJ2-7
d_gene: -
CDR3nt: TGCAGTGCTAGAGATGGAAAGCCATCCACCTACGAGCAGTACTTC
CDR3aa: CSARDGKPSTYEQYF

abundance: few
v_gene: TRBV3-1
j_gene: TRBJ1-2
d_gene: -
CDR3nt: TGTGCCAGCAGCCAAGCTCCAGGAGACTATGGCTACACCTTC
CDR3aa: CASSQAPGDYGYTF

abundance: -
v_gene: TRBV20-1
j_gene: TRBJ2-3
d_gene: -
CDR3nt: TGCAGTGCCGCGGGGACTCTCACAGATACGCAGTATTTT
CDR3aa: CSAAGTLTDTQYF

abundance: -
v_gene: TRBV20-1
j_gene: TRBJ2-3
d_gene: -
CDR3nt: TGCAGTGGAGGGCTCGCTAGCACAGATACGCAGTATTTT
CDR3aa: CSGGLASTDTQYF

abundance: -
v_gene: TRBV18
j_gene: TRBJ2-1
d_gene: TRBD2
CDR3nt: TGTGCCAGCTCACCGCTTGCTAGCGGGAGCTCCTACAATGAGCAGTTCTTC
CDR3aa: CASSPLASGSSYNEQFF

abundance: many
v_gene: TRBV15
j_gene: TRBJ2-7
d_gene: -
CDR3nt: TGTGCCACCAGCAGAGAGGCGGGACAGACCTACGAGCAGTACTTC
CDR3aa: CATSREAGQTYEQYF

abundance: -
v_gene: TRBV4-3
j_gene: TRBJ2-1
d_gene: TRBD2
CDR3nt: TGCGCCAGCAGACAAGATCTCCGACTAGCGGGCAAAAATGAGCAGTTCTTC
CDR3aa: CASRQDLRLAGKNEQFF

abundance: -
v_gene: TRBV10-3
j_gene: TRBJ2-1
d_gene: -
CDR3nt: TGTGCCACCGTACAGGGCAGGGAGGGAAGTAATGAGCAGTTCTTC
CDR3aa: CATVQGREGSNEQFF

abundance: -
v_gene: TRBV21-1
j_gene: TRBJ2-7
d_gene: -
CDR3nt: TGTGCCAGCAGCAAAATAAAGGGGGGACAGGGGATTGTCGAGCAGTACTTC
CDR3aa: CASSKIKGGQGIVEQYF

abundance: few
v_gene: TRBV20-1
j_gene: TRBJ2-1
d_gene: -
CDR3nt: TGCAGTGCTAGAGGGGGTATCCCGAGCTCCTACAATGAGCAGTTCTTC
CDR3aa: CSARGGIPSSYNEQFF

abundance: -
v_gene: TRBV20-1
j_gene: TRBJ1-5
d_gene: TRBD1
CDR3nt: TGCAGTGCTAGAAGCCAGGGGGCAGTGGGCAATCAGCCCCAGCATTTT
CDR3aa: CSARSQGAVGNQPQHF

abundance: few
v_gene: TRBV30
j_gene: TRBJ2-1
d_gene: -
CDR3nt: TGTGCCTGGAATTCAGGACCCCCGTACAATGAGCAGTTCTTC
CDR3aa: CAWNSGPPYNEQFF

abundance: -
v_gene: TRBV12-3/TRBV12-4
j_gene: TRBJ1-5
d_gene: TRBD1
CDR3nt: TGTGCCAGCAGTTTGAGGCAGGGGGCCCCTCAGCCCCAGCATTTT
CDR3aa: CASSLRQGAPQPQHF

abundance: -
v_gene: TRBV4-3
j_gene: TRBJ2-3
d_gene: TRBD2
CDR3nt: TGCGCCAGCAGCCAAGTGAAACTAGCGGGAGGGCCGGGGACAGATACGCAGTATTTT
CDR3aa: CASSQVKLAGGPGTDTQYF

abundance: few
v_gene: TRBV4-3
j_gene: TRBJ2-1
d_gene: -
CDR3nt: TGCGCCAGCAGCCAAGTCGAGTTCAGGGGCCGTGAGCAGTTCTTC
CDR3aa: CASSQVEFRGREQFF

abundance: many
v_gene: TRBV3-1
j_gene: TRBJ1-6
d_gene: -
CDR3nt: TGTGCCAGCAGCCAAAAGCCAAATTCACCCCTCCACTTT
CDR3aa: CASSQKPNSPLHF

abundance: -
v_gene: TRBV27
j_gene: TRBJ1-5
d_gene: -
CDR3nt: TGTGCCAGATGGCTAACAGCAGACCAGCATTTT
CDR3aa: CARWLTADQHF

abundance: few
v_gene: TRBV5-6
j_gene: TRBJ2-1
d_gene: TRBD2
CDR3nt: TGTGCCAGCGGGACTAGCGCCGAGCAGTTCTTC
CDR3aa: CASGTSAEQFF

abundance: many
v_gene: TRBV25-1
j_gene: TRBJ2-2
d_gene: -
CDR3nt: TGTGCCAGCAGTGAATTGCGGAGCACCGGGGAGCTGTTTTTT
CDR3aa: CASSELRSTGELFF

abundance: -
v_gene: TRBV20-1
j_gene: TRBJ1-4
d_gene: -
CDR3nt: TGCAGTGCTAGGGGACGGGCTAGGAGGAATGAAAAACTGTTTTTT
CDR3aa: CSARGRARRNEKLFF

abundance: many
v_gene: TRBV20-1
j_gene: TRBJ1-2
d_gene: -
CDR3nt: TGCAGTGCTAGAGTCAGGGTTTTTAACTATGGCTACACCTTC
CDR3aa: CSARVRVFNYGYTF

abundance: -
v_gene: TRBV29-1
j_gene: TRBJ1-1
d_gene: -
CDR3nt: TGCAGCGCACGGGACCGACCGGAGGACACTGAAGCTTTCTTT
CDR3aa: CSARDRPEDTEAFF

abundance: few
v_gene: TRBV7-2
j_gene: TRBJ1-2
d_gene: -
CDR3nt: TGTGCCAGCAGCTTATTCGGAGGCTACACCTTC
CDR3aa: CASSLFGGYTF

abundance: -
v_gene: TRBV5-8
j_gene: TRBJ2-1
d_gene: -
CDR3nt: TGTGCCAGCAGCTCTCCTTGGGGTGAGCAGTTCTTC
CDR3aa: CASSSPWGEQFF

abundance: -
v_gene: TRBV4-3
j_gene: TRBJ2-7
d_gene: -
CDR3nt: TGCGCCAGCAGCCAATGGGGTGGATCGGGGCCTAACGAGCAGTACTTC
CDR3aa: CASSQWGGSGPNEQYF

abundance: few
v_gene: TRBV6-1
j_gene: TRBJ2-5
d_gene: -
CDR3nt: TGTGCCAGCCGTACAGGGATGGGGACCCAGTACTTC
CDR3aa: CASRTGMGTQYF

abundance: few
v_gene: TRBV4-3
j_gene: TRBJ2-7
d_gene: TRBD2
CDR3nt: TGCGCCAGCAGCCAAGATAGGGGGACTACTAGCGGGCCCCTACAGGAGCAGTACTTC
CDR3aa: CASSQDRGTTSGPLQEQYF

abundance: -
v_gene: TRBV29-1
j_gene: TRBJ2-7
d_gene: TRBD2
CDR3nt: TGCAGCGCAACCGGGACTAGCGGGGGGCAGCAGTGCTTC
CDR3aa: CSATGTSGGQQCF

abundance: -
v_gene: TRBV12-3/TRBV12-4
j_gene: TRBJ1-1
d_gene: -
CDR3nt: TGTGCCAGCAGCCCACAACAGGGCCGGTACACTGAAGCTTTCTTT
CDR3aa: CASSPQQGRYTEAFF

abundance: few
v_gene: TRBV13
j_gene: TRBJ2-7
d_gene: TRBD1
CDR3nt: TGTGCCAGCAGCACCGACAGGGGGGACTCCTACGAGCAGTACTTC
CDR3aa: CASSTDRGDSYEQYF

abundance: few
v_gene: TRBV5-6
j_gene: TRBJ2-7
d_gene: TRBD2
CDR3nt: TGTGCCAGCAGCTTGTTTTGGTTGGAGACTAGCGGGGGGCCCTACGAGCAGTACTTC
CDR3aa: CASSLFWLETSGGPYEQYF

abundance: many
v_gene: TRBV20-1
j_gene: TRBJ1-5
d_gene: -
CDR3nt: TGCAGTGCCTGGGGTTATAGCAATCAGCCCCAGCATTTT
CDR3aa: CSAWGYSNQPQHF

abundance: few
v_gene: TRBV6-1
j_gene: TRBJ1-3
d_gene: -
CDR3nt: TGTGCCAGCAGCCGCGGCCCGTCTGGAAACACCATATATTTT
CDR3aa: CASSRGPSGNTIYF

abundance: few
v_gene: TRBV12-3/TRBV12-4
j_gene: TRBJ1-2
d_gene: TRBD1
CDR3nt: TGTGCCAGCGGCACCGGGACAGGGTTTTCAGCCAACTATGGCTACACCTTC
CDR3aa: CASGTGTGFSANYGYTF

abundance: few
v_gene: TRBV7-3
j_gene: TRBJ2-2
d_gene: -
CDR3nt: TGTGCCAGCAGCTCTACTCGGTTGGGGGAGCTGTTTTTT
CDR3aa: CASSSTRLGELFF

abundance: -
v_gene: TRBV6-2/TRBV6-3
j_gene: TRBJ2-3
d_gene: -
CDR3nt: TGTGCCACCGGCCGGGCAGATACGCAGTATTTT
CDR3aa: CATGRADTQYF

abundance: -
v_gene: TRBV3-1
j_gene: TRBJ2-2
d_gene: -
CDR3nt: TGTGCCAGCAGCCCTGGGGCGGGCGCCGGGGAGCTGTTTTTT
CDR3aa: CASSPGAGAGELFF

abundance: few
v_gene: TRBV11-2
j_gene: TRBJ1-1
d_gene: -
CDR3nt: TGTGCCAGCAGCTCTAACGGCGGGATGACTGAAGCTTTCTTT
CDR3aa: CASSSNGGMTEAFF

abundance: -
v_gene: TRBV12-3/TRBV12-4
j_gene: TRBJ2-1
d_gene: -
CDR3nt: TGTGCCAGCAGTTTAGTTTTAGGCAAGGGCGAATGGGGGTACAATGAGCAGTTCTTC
CDR3aa: CASSLVLGKGEWGYNEQFF

abundance: -
v_gene: TRBV7-2
j_gene: TRBJ2-2
d_gene: -
CDR3nt: TGTGCCAGCAGCTTAGGAGGGTTAGGAACCGGGGAGCTGTTTTTT
CDR3aa: CASSLGGLGTGELFF

abundance: -
v_gene: TRBV4-2
j_gene: TRBJ2-7
d_gene: TRBD2
CDR3nt: TGTGCCAGCAGCCAAGAGGGAAGACTAGCGGGGGACACCTACGAGCAGTACTTC
CDR3aa: CASSQEGRLAGDTYEQYF